The 20 T cell receptor beta chains below come from one sample, sequenced in a study of CD8+ T cells in alopecia areata. Stated treatment: oral pan-JAK inhibitor, 5-10 mg twice daily. Reverse transcription of extracted RNA yielded cDNA, which provided the sequencing template. Method: immunoSEQ multiplex PCR; TCRdb's copy keeps in-frame clones and lacks some. Seen here are about 210,000 clones, under 75% observed once, and the top ten hold roughly 1.5%. This specimen was CD4+ T cells sorted from blood, taken at week 4, from a patient treated with tofacitinib. These receptors were obtained from a human donor with alopecia areata.

This clone was picked up a small number of times. This rearrangement joins TRBV29-1 to TRBJ2-5; D is ambiguous. The germline V gene has CDR1 SQVTM and CDR2 ANQGSEA. The CDR3 is 12 residues long. V lost 5 bases and J lost 1, with 8 bases in between. The CDR3 DNA reads as TGCAGCGTTCGGACCTTCCAAGAGACCCAGTACTTC. This sequence encodes CSVRTFQETQYF.

This clone occurred once. This rearrangement joins TRBV7-9 to TRBJ1-1; no clear D gene. There are 13 residues in the CDR3. Germline V CDR1 and CDR2: SEHNR, FQNEAQ (reference sequence). The V end was cut by 5 bases, the J end by 6 bases, with 13 bases between. The CDR3 reads CASSTQDGPEAFF. The CDR3 DNA is TGTGCCAGCAGCACCCAGGACGGCCCTGAAGCTTTCTTT. Combining the CDR3 with reference TRBV7-9 and TRBJ1-1 gives the whole variable domain DTGVSQNPRHKITKRGQNVTFRCDPISEHNRLYWYRQTLGQGPEFLTYFQNEAQLEKSRLLSDRFSAERPKGSFSTLEIQRTEQGDSAMYLCASSTQDGPEAFFGQGTRLTVV.

The V call is TRBV9, the J call TRBJ2-5; TRBD2 aligns across 7 bases. V lost 0 bases and J lost 5; bases outside the gene matches: 4. This CDR3 comprises 14 residues. The germline V gene encodes CDR1 SGDLS and CDR2 YYNGEE. The CDR3 DNA sequence: TGTGCCAGCAGCGTAGTGAGGGAGGGGGAGACCCAGTACTTC. It yields the protein CASSVVREGETQYF.

The table lists this clone with a few counts. J is TRBJ2-6 and V is TRBV9; the D is unclear. Trimming left V 0 bases short and J 2 bases short, with 12 bases between. Germline assignment: CDR1 SGDLS and CDR2 YYNGEE. This CDR3 is built from 17 residues. CDR3: CASSVEPPPAGANVLTF. The CDR3, as DNA: TGTGCCAGCAGCGTAGAACCACCCCCGGCTGGGGCCAACGTCCTGACTTTC.

The chain has TRBV7-2 and TRBJ1-5; 7 nucleotides match TRBD1. Germline V gene lookup returns CDR1 SGHTA and CDR2 FQGNSA. The V segment lost 5 bases and the J segment 4 bases; nucleotides outside the gene matches: 5. The CDR3 loop spans 14 amino acids. Written as DNA, the CDR3 is TGTGCCAGCAGCGGGGACAGTCCTAATCAGCCCCAGCATTTT. The encoded protein is CASSGDSPNQPQHF.

Only a few counts were recorded for this clone. This chain joins TRBV12-5 and TRBJ2-3; unclear D gene. V lost 0 bases and J 5 bases, leaving 9 bases between the germline ends. This CDR3 has 14 residues. Germline V gene sequence: CDR1 LGHNT, CDR2 FRNRAP. The CDR3 loop reads CASGLVNRLDTQYF. For the CDR3, the DNA is TGTGCTAGTGGTTTGGTTAATCGCTTAGATACGCAGTATTTT.

The chain carries TRBV9 and TRBJ1-2; D not resolved. Per the germline V gene, CDR1 is SGDLS and CDR2 is YYNGEE. The CDR3 has 15 amino acids. Trimming stripped 2 bases from V and 4 bases from J, with 15 bases between. CDR3 residues: CASSVAEVGGYGYTF. The CDR3 DNA follows: TGTGCCAGCAGCGTGGCGGAGGTTGGAGGCTATGGCTACACCTTC.

The chain joins TRBV30 to TRBJ1-1; D unresolved. Trimming took off 2 bases at V and 5 bases at J, with 12 bases between the two ends. The length of the CDR3 is 13 residues. The germline V gene has CDR1 GTSNPN and CDR2 SVGIG (reference sequence). CDR3 amino acids: CAWSSGSGTEAFF. In DNA, the CDR3 is TGTGCCTGGAGTAGCGGCAGCGGGACTGAAGCTTTCTTT.

The chain couples TRBV11-3 to TRBJ2-7; 9 nucleotides agree with TRBD1. Losses at the gene ends were 2 bases for V and 6 bases for J; bases not matched to a gene: 11. CDR3 length equals 16 residues. CDR1 is SGHNT, CDR2 YENEEA, per germline. CDR3: CASSLRGAVDRGEQYF. DNA for the CDR3: TGTGCCAGCAGCTTAAGGGGCGCCGTGGACAGGGGCGAGCAGTACTTC.

This clone has a handful of counts. The chain carries TRBV7-2 and TRBJ2-7; D may be TRBD1 (6 bases). The CDR3 is 15 residues long. Germline lookup yields CDR1 SGHTA and CDR2 FQGNSA. Trimming took off 6 bases at V and 3 bases at J, with 18 bases between the two ends. CDR3 DNA: TGTGCCAGCAGTAGCCAGACAGGTGTGGTCTACGAGCAGTACTTC. Residues: CASSSQTGVVYEQYF.

The genes are TRBV30 and TRBJ2-5; perhaps TRBD2 as D (6 bases). Trimming stripped 2 bases from V and 5 bases from J, with 18 bases between. Germline CDR1 and CDR2: GTSNPN and SVGIG (reference sequence). This CDR3 is built from 15 residues. This CDR3 is CAWSPGLGGGETQYF. The CDR3 region has the DNA TGTGCCTGGAGTCCGGGACTGGGGGGTGGGGAGACCCAGTACTTC.

The J gene is TRBJ2-7, the V gene TRBV5-1, with TRBD1 matching over 11 bases. CDR3 length: 14 amino acids. CDR1 SGHRS and CDR2 YFSETQ come from the germline V gene. J was trimmed by 6 bases and V by 2 bases; bases with no gene match: 4. The CDR3 protein is CASSFGTGGSEQYF. CDR3 nucleotide sequence: TGCGCCAGCAGCTTCGGGACAGGGGGTTCCGAGCAGTACTTC.

CDR3 DNA sequence: TGCAGCGTTGAAGCCCTAGCGGGGGGGCAAAATGAGCAGTTCTTC. It codes for CSVEALAGGQNEQFF. This chain uses TRBV29-1 with TRBJ2-1; 12 bases map to TRBD2. CDR3 length: 15 amino acids. Germline V lookup: CDR1 SQVTM, CDR2 ANQGSEA. The V segment lost 1 base and the J segment 7 bases; nucleotides outside the gene matches: 5.

The chain recombines TRBV4-1 with TRBJ1-2; D gene unclear. With 0 bases removed from V and 7 bases from J, the gap between germline ends came to 12 bases. This CDR3 comprises 14 residues. From germline, CDR1 is MGHRA and CDR2 YSYEKL. The chain's CDR3 is CASSQERQGSGYTF. CDR3 nucleotides: TGCGCCAGCAGCCAAGAACGTCAAGGAAGTGGCTACACCTTC.

This clone was recorded a few times. The gene calls are TRBV4-3 and TRBJ1-2; D unresolved. CDR3 length: 13 amino acids. Germline CDR1 is LGHNA and CDR2 is YSLEER. V was trimmed by 0 bases and J by 6 bases, leaving 8 bases between them. The CDR3 spells CASSQEYRDGYTF. CDR3 bases: TGCGCCAGCAGCCAAGAATATAGGGATGGCTACACCTTC.

This clone was observed a handful of times. The rearrangement links TRBV29-1 to TRBJ1-1; D perhaps matches TRBD1 (5 bases). With 5 bases removed from V and 5 bases from J, the gap between germline ends came to 15 bases. Germline CDR1 reads SQVTM; CDR2 reads ANQGSEA. This CDR3 region has 13 residues. As DNA, the CDR3 is TGCAGCGTTTTCGCCACAGGCCCGACTGAAGCTTTCTTT. Its protein is CSVFATGPTEAFF.

Comment on this clone: The sample contains more than one DNA sequence encoding this CDR3. The CDR3 nucleotides read TGTGCCAGCAGTACAGATAGCAATCAGCCCCAGCATTTT. Encoded protein: CASSTDSNQPQHF. The chain couples TRBV2 to TRBJ1-5; no clear D. Trimming left V 5 bases short and J 0 bases short, with 5 bases between. CDR1 SNHLY and CDR2 FYNNEI come from the germline V gene. CDR3 length: 13 amino acids.

This clone was seen more than once but under ten times. As DNA, the CDR3 is TGTGCCTGGAGTTATACGGGCAATCAGCCCCAGCATTTT. Translated: CAWSYTGNQPQHF. This chain connects TRBV30 to TRBJ1-5; D remains ambiguous. Trimming cost V 2 bases and J 2 bases, with 7 bases left between them. Germline V gene data show CDR1 as GTSNPN and CDR2 as SVGIG (reference sequence). The CDR3 length is 13 residues. Full variable domain (missing parts from reference TRBV30 and TRBJ1-5): SQTIHQWPATLVQPVGSPLSLECTVEGTSNPNLYWYRQAAGRGLQLLFYSVGIGQISSEVPQNLSASRPQDRQFILSSKKLLLSDSGFYLCAWSYTGNQPQHFGDGTRLSIL.

This chain links TRBV4-3 with TRBJ1-5, with D possibly TRBD1 on 5 matching bases. V was shortened by 0 bases and J by 5 bases, with 11 bases between the two germline ends. Germline V gives CDR1 LGHNA, CDR2 YSLEER. This CDR3 is 15 amino acids long. This CDR3 is CASSQELGADQPQHF. In nucleotides, the CDR3 is TGCGCCAGCAGCCAAGAGCTAGGGGCCGATCAGCCCCAGCATTTT.

This rearrangement joins TRBV4-3 to TRBJ1-1, with D uncertain. V was trimmed by 0 bases and J by 4 bases, leaving 6 bases between them. CDR3 length equals 13 residues. Germline assignment: CDR1 LGHNA and CDR2 YSLEER. The CDR3: CASSQDVGTEAFF. DNA of the CDR3: TGCGCCAGCAGCCAAGACGTGGGCACTGAAGCTTTCTTT.